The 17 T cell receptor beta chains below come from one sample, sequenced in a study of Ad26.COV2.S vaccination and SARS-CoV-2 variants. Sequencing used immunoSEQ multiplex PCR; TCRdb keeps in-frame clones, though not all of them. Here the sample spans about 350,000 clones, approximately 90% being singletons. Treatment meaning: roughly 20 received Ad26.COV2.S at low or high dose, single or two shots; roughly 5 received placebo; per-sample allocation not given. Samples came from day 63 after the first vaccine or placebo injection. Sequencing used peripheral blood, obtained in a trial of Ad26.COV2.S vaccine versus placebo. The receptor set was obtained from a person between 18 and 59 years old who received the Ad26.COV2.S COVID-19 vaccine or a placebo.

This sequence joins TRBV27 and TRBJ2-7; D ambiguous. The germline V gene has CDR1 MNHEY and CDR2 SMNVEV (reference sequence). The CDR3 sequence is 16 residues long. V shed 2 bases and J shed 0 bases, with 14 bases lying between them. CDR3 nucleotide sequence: TGTGCCAGCAGTTTACGTGGCCAGGCCCCCTCCTACGAGCAGTACTTC. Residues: CASSLRGQAPSYEQYF.

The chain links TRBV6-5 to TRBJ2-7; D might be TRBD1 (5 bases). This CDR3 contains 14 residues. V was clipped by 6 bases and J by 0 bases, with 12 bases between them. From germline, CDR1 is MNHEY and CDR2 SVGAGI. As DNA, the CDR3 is TGTGCCAGCAGGGGCAGGGCTAGCTCCTACGAGCAGTACTTC. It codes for CASRGRASSYEQYF.

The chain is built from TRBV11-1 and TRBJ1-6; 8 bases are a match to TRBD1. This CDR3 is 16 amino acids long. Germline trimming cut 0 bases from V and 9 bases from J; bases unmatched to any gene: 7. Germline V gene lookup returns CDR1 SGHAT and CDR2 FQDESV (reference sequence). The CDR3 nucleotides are TGTGCCAGCAGCTTAGCCGGGACAGGTTTCGCTTCACCCCTCCACTTT. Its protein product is CASSLAGTGFASPLHF.

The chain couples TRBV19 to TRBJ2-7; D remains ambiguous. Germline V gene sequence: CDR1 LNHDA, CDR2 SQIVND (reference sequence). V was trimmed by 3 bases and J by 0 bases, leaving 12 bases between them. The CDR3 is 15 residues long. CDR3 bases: TGTGCCAGTAGTATGTTGGACGGCGGCTCCTACGAGCAGTACTTC. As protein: CASSMLDGGSYEQYF.

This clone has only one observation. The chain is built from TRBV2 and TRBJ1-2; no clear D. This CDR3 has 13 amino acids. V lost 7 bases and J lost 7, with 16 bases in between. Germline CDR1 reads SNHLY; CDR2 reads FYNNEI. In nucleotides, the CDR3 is TGTGCCAGCAATGTCACCCCCAGAAGTGGCTACACCTTC. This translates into CASNVTPRSGYTF.

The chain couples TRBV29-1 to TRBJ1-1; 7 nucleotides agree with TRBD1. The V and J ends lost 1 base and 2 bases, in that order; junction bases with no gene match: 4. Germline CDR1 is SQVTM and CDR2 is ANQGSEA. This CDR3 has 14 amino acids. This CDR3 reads CSVEGGTANTEAFF. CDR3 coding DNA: TGCAGCGTTGAAGGAGGGACAGCCAACACTGAAGCTTTCTTT.

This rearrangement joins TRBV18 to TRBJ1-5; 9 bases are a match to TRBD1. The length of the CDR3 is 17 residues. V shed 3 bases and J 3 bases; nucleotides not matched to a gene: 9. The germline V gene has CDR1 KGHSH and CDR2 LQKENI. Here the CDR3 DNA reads TGTGCCAGCTCACCCAACAACGGGACAGGGATCAATCAGCCCCAGCATTTT. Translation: CASSPNNGTGINQPQHF.

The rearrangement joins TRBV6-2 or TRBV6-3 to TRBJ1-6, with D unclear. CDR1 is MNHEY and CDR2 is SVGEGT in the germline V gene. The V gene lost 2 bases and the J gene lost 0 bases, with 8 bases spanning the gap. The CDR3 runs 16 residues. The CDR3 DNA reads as TGTGCCAGCAGTTACGAGGCTGTCTCCTATAATTCACCCCTCCACTTT. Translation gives CASSYEAVSYNSPLHF.

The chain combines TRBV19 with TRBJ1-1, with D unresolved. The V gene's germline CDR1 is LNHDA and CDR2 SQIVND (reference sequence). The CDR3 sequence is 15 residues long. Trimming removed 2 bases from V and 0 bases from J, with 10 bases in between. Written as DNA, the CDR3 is TGTGCCAGTAGTATAAGGAGCGTCTTGAACACTGAAGCTTTCTTT. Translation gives CASSIRSVLNTEAFF.

The CDR3 DNA reads as TGTGCCAGTAGTATATTTACAGGGCTTCCAGATACGCAGTATTTT. Amino acid sequence: CASSIFTGLPDTQYF. The chain uses TRBV19 and TRBJ2-3; perhaps TRBD1 as D (6 bases). Trimming cost V 2 bases and J 4 bases, with 13 bases left between them. The germline CDR1 and CDR2 sequences are LNHDA and SQIVND (reference sequence). This CDR3 has 15 amino acids.

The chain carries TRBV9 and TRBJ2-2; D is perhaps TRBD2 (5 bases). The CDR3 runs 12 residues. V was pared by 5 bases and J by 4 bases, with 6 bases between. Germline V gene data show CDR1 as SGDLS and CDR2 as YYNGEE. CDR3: CASRGSTGELFF. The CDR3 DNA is TGTGCCAGCAGAGGGAGCACCGGGGAGCTGTTTTTT.

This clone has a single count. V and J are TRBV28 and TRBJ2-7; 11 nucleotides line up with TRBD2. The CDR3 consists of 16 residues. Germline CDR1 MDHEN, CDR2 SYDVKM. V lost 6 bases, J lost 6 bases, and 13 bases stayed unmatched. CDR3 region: CASRGSTSGRGSEQYF. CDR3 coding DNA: TGTGCCAGCAGGGGATCAACTAGCGGGAGAGGGTCCGAGCAGTACTTC.

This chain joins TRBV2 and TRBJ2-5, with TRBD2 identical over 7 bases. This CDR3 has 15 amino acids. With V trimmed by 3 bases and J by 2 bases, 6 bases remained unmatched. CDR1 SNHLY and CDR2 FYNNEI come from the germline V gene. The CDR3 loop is CASSDKGLPQETQYF. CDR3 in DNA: TGTGCCAGCAGTGATAAGGGACTACCTCAAGAGACCCAGTACTTC.

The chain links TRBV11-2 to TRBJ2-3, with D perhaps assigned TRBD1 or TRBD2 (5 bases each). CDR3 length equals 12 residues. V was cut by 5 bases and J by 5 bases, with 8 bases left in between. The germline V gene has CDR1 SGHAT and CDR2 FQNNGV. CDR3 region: CASSDSGDTQYF. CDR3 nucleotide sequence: TGTGCCAGCAGCGACAGCGGAGATACGCAGTATTTT. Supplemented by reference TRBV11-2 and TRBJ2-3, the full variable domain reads EAGVAQSPRYKIIEKRQSVAFWCNPISGHATLYWYQQILGQGPKLLIQFQNNGVVDDSQLPKDRFSAERLKGVDSTLKIQPAKLEDSAVYLCASSDSGDTQYFGPGTRLTVL.

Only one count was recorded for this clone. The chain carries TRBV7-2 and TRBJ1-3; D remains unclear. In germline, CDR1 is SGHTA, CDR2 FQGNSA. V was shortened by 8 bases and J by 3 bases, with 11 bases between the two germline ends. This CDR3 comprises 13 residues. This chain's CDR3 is CASRGSNGNTIYF. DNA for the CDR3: TGTGCCAGCCGAGGGAGTAATGGAAACACCATATATTTT.

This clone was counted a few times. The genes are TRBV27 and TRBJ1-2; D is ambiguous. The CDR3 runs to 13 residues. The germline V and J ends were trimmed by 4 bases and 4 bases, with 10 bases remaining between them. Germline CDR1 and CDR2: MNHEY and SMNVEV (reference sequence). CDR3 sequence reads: CASSSWEGYGYTF. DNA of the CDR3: TGTGCCAGCAGTTCTTGGGAGGGCTATGGCTACACCTTC.

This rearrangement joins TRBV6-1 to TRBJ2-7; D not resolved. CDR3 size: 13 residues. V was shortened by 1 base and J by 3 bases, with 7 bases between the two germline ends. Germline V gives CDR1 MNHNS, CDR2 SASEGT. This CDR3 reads CASSEVFRYEQYF. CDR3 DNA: TGTGCCAGCAGTGAAGTTTTCCGCTACGAGCAGTACTTC.